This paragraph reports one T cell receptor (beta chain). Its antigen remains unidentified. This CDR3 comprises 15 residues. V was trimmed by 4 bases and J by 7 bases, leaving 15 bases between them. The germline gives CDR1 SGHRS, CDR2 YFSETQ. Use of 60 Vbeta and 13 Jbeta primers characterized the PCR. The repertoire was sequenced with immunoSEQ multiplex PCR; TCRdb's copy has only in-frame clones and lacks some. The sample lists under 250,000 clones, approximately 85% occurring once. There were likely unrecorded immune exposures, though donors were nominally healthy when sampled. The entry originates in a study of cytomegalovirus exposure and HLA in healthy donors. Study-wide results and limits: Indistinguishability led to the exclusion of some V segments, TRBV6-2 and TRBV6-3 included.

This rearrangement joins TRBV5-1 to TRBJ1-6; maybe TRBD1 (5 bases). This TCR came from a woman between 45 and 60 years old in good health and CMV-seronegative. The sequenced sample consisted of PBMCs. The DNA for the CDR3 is TGCGCCAGCAGCCCGGGCGGGACGGTAAATTCACCCCTCCACTTT. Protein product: CASSPGGTVNSPLHF. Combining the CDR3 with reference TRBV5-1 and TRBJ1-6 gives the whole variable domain KAGVTQTPRYLIKTRGQQVTLSCSPISGHRSVSWYQQTPGQGLQFLFEYFSETQRNKGNFPGRFSGRQFSNSRSEMNVSTLELGDSALYLCASSPGGTVNSPLHFGNGTRLTVT.